This note documents a single T cell receptor (beta chain) sequence. The data belong to a study of blood T cell repertoires in COVID-19. V was clipped by 2 bases and J by 4 bases; unmatched bases: 5. Germline values: CDR1 SGHTA, CDR2 FQGTGA. The CDR3 is made up of 15 amino acids. Repertoires were generated with immunoSEQ multiplex PCR, while TCRdb's copy carries only in-frame clones and drops some. The sample carries about 280,000 clones, roughly 85% recorded once. This chain joins TRBV7-3 and TRBJ2-3; 8 bases match TRBD2. The source material was peripheral blood. The receptor was isolated from a man between 50 and 59 years old with active or convalescent COVID-19. The CDR3 is CASSLSGGRSDTQYF. For the CDR3, the DNA is TGTGCCAGCAGCTTATCCGGCGGGAGGTCAGATACGCAGTATTTT.